The rows below give T cell receptor beta chains drawn from one sample of a study of blood T cell repertoires in COVID-19. Sequenced by immunoSEQ multiplex PCR; TCRdb stores in-frame clones only, minus some. Of around 180,000 clones listed, more than 75% are singletons. Sequenced material: PBMCs or T cells enriched from blood (not recorded which). These receptors all come from a woman aged 30 to 39 who had recovered from COVID-19. CDR3s include the opening cysteine and the closing phenylalanine or tryptophan. Each record gives: CDR3 DNA, CDR3 protein, D gene, V gene, clone size, J gene. D genes are given only for firm matches. A clone size is listed for some rows: how often the clone was seen (once, few, many), or a class if it is expanded.

TGTGCCAGCACCTCATACCGACAGGGCTATGAGCAGTTCTTC	CASTSYRQGYEQFF	TRBD1	TRBV6-5	NA	TRBJ2-1
TGTGCCAGCAGCTTAGCCGGGTCTCACTACGAGCAGTACTTC	CASSLAGSHYEQYF	NA	TRBV7-8	NA	TRBJ2-7
TGTGCCGGCTCGACACTAGCGGGCCATGAGCAGTTCTTC	CAGSTLAGHEQFF	TRBD2	TRBV19	NA	TRBJ2-1
TGTGCCAGCAGCAAAAAGTATGGACTTGGTGGCTACACCTTC	CASSKKYGLGGYTF	NA	TRBV28	few	TRBJ1-2
TGTGCCAGCAGTAGAGGACAGGGGAATGGCTACACCTTC	CASSRGQGNGYTF	TRBD1	TRBV28	NA	TRBJ1-2
TGTGCCACCAGCAGAGGTAGACAGGGATTGGGTGAAAAACTGTTTTTT	CATSRGRQGLGEKLFF	TRBD1	TRBV15	NA	TRBJ1-4
TGTGCCATCAGTGAGAGACTAGTAGGTGAGCAGTACTTC	CAISERLVGEQYF	NA	TRBV10-3	NA	TRBJ2-7
TGTGCCAGCAGCGCGGCGAGGGAACATTCACCCCTCCACTTT	CASSAAREHSPLHF	NA	TRBV9	NA	TRBJ1-6
TGTGCCGCGAGGAGGCAGGAACACTACGAGCAGTACTTC	CAARRQEHYEQYF	NA	TRBV6-5	NA	TRBJ2-7
TGTGCCAGCAGCCCGGGTATGGGGGCTTGGGGTTATGGCTACACCTTC	CASSPGMGAWGYGYTF	NA	TRBV3-1/TRBV3-2	NA	TRBJ1-2
TGTGCCAGCAGCAGCGGACTAGCGGGAGGGCCTCGTTACGAGCAGTACTTC	CASSSGLAGGPRYEQYF	NA	TRBV21-1	NA	TRBJ2-7
TGCAGCGTCTCGACAGCTGGAAACACCATATATTTT	CSVSTAGNTIYF	NA	TRBV29-1	NA	TRBJ1-3
TGTGCCAGCAGCCGGAAGCGGGAGCCGGACAATGAGCAGTTCTTC	CASSRKREPDNEQFF	TRBD2	TRBV4-2	NA	TRBJ2-1
TGTGCCAGCAGCTTATATCGCGGGTCGGGTTACGAGCAGTACTTC	CASSLYRGSGYEQYF	NA	TRBV7-8	NA	TRBJ2-7
TGTGCCAGCAGCTTGGGAGGGTCGTATGAGCAGTTCTTC	CASSLGGSYEQFF	NA	TRBV5-6	NA	TRBJ2-1
TGTGCCAGCAGCCAAGCGAAGGCGGGACAGAGCTACACCTTC	CASSQAKAGQSYTF	TRBD1	TRBV3-1/TRBV3-2	once	TRBJ1-2
TGTGCCAGTAGTATTGAGGTATTCGGCTACGAGCAGTACTTC	CASSIEVFGYEQYF	NA	TRBV19	once	TRBJ2-7
TGTGCCAGCAGTGCCTCTCGACTAGCGGGATCCTACGAGCAGTACTTC	CASSASRLAGSYEQYF	TRBD2	TRBV2	NA	TRBJ2-7
TGCGCCAGCAGCCAAGAGGCAGGGGTCCCTAATTCACCCCTCCACTTT	CASSQEAGVPNSPLHF	NA	TRBV4-1	NA	TRBJ1-6
TGTGCCAGCAGGAGGAGGGGCGCGGGAGGGCCCACCGGGGAGCTGTTTTTT	CASRRRGAGGPTGELFF	TRBD2	TRBV11-2	NA	TRBJ2-2
TGTGCCAGCAGCCAGCGGACTAGGACGGGCAGCTACGAGCAGTACTTC	CASSQRTRTGSYEQYF	TRBD2	TRBV3-1/TRBV3-2	NA	TRBJ2-7
TGTGCCACCGTAGAACAGGGGATGAGCAATCAGCCCCAGCATTTT	CATVEQGMSNQPQHF	TRBD1	TRBV19	NA	TRBJ1-5
TGTGCCAGCAGTTTACAGGGAATCTATCAGCCCCAGCATTTT	CASSLQGIYQPQHF	NA	TRBV28	NA	TRBJ1-5
TGTGCCAGCAGCCTATGGGAGTACGAGCAGTACTTC	CASSLWEYEQYF	NA	TRBV16	NA	TRBJ2-7
TGTGCCAGCAGTTCCCTAAGCGGGAGTGTCCAAGAGACCCAGTACTTC	CASSSLSGSVQETQYF	TRBD2	TRBV28	NA	TRBJ2-5
TGTGCCAGCTCACCAAATCAGGGGGACACCGGGGAGCTGTTTTTT	CASSPNQGDTGELFF	TRBD1	TRBV18	NA	TRBJ2-2
TGCAGCGTTGATGCAGGGGGTAATGAAAAACTGTTTTTT	CSVDAGGNEKLFF	TRBD1	TRBV29-1	NA	TRBJ1-4
TGTGCCAGTAACCCGGGTCCCTCGTACGAGCAGTACTTC	CASNPGPSYEQYF	NA	TRBV19	NA	TRBJ2-7
TGTGCCAGTAGGCCCCGGGATGGCTATACGGGCAATGAGCAGTTCTTC	CASRPRDGYTGNEQFF	NA	TRBV19	NA	TRBJ2-1